This T cell receptor (beta chain) is drawn from a study of beta chain features in type 1 diabetes. Points from the study as a whole: In the patient group, naive, central memory and Treg TCRB repertoires seemed more alike than in the healthy donor group. PCR might favor shorter templates, but any such skew would affect patients and controls equally. There was a moderate but significant shortening of TCRB CDR3s in all four CD4+ subsets of Type 1 diabetes patients. Any HLA type influence on TCRB rearrangement was left unresolved here. At VDJ recombination sites, type 1 diabetes patients had fewer insertions and more deleted nucleotides.

CDR3 length equals 14 residues. Trimming pared 6 bases from V and 3 bases from J, leaving 12 bases between. The germline V gene encodes CDR1 SGHVS and CDR2 FQNEAQ. Isolated RNA was reverse transcribed in full, so expressed TCRB transcripts were sequenced. Sequencing was performed with immunoSEQ multiplex PCR; in TCRdb, only in-frame clones are kept and a portion is missing. Among about 740,000 clones listed, around 15% were seen once. This clone was seen a handful of times. Its matching antigen is unknown. The sequence derives from a man aged 18-30 years with type 1 diabetes. The chain couples TRBV7-8 to TRBJ1-5; weak D call: TRBD1 (6 bases). The sequenced material came from naive CD4+ T cells from blood. The CDR3 DNA is TGTGCCAGCAGTCCGGGACACTCCAATCAGCCCCAGCATTTT. Translation: CASSPGHSNQPQHF.